These 30 T cell receptor beta chains originate from one sample sequenced in a study of cytomegalovirus exposure and HLA in healthy donors (dated 2017 in TCRdb). Library generation was performed with the immunoSEQ multiplex PCR assay. For the multiplex PCR, a mixture combining 60 forward primers for TCR Vbeta segments and 13 reverse primers for TCR Jbeta segments was used. This is the immuneACCESS table as TCRdb keeps it, with only in-frame sequences that have V and J called. A part of the clones is gone; compared with another copy, unresolved V genes explain less than half, and the rest is unexplained. This sample gives 200,000 to 250,000 clones in total; 75% to 90% of them show up just once. 0.95% to 1.1% of the sample comes from the top ten. The sample taken for sequencing was PBMCs. The receptors originated from a young woman in good health and CMV-seronegative.

The genes are TRBV7-6 and TRBJ2-3, with 8 bases matching TRBD2. Trimming removed 1 base from V and 4 bases from J; junction bases left unmatched: 7. The germline V gene encodes CDR1 SGHVS and CDR2 FNYEAQ. CDR3 length: 16 amino acids. CDR3 sequence (DNA): TGTGCCAGCAGCTTAGAGAGCGGGAGTGGTTCAGATACGCAGTATTTT. The encoded protein is CASSLESGSGSDTQYF.

The chain employs TRBV11-2 and TRBJ2-2; 12 nucleotides match TRBD2. This CDR3 region has 17 residues. From germline, CDR1 is SGHAT and CDR2 FQNNGV. J was trimmed by 6 bases and V by 0 bases; bases with no gene match: 5. CDR3 sequence (DNA): TGTGCCAGCAGCTTAGAAGCTAGCGGGGGGGCCGCCGGGGAGCTGTTTTTT. Protein: CASSLEASGGAAGELFF.

The gene calls are TRBV6-6 and TRBJ2-3; TRBD2 matches at 12 bases. Per the germline V gene, CDR1 is MNHNY and CDR2 is SVGAGI (reference sequence). Germline trimming cut 4 bases from V and 1 base from J; bases unmatched to any gene: 3. This CDR3 has 16 amino acids. The CDR3 is CASSWLAGGGTDTQYF. The CDR3 nucleotides are TGTGCCAGCAGTTGGCTAGCGGGGGGGGGCACAGATACGCAGTATTTT.

The sample holds one count of this clone. The chain is built from TRBV5-6 and TRBJ2-2, with unresolved D. Trimming left V 2 bases short and J 1 base short, with 12 bases between. Germline V CDR1 and CDR2: SGHDT, YYEEEE. The CDR3 extends over 16 amino acids. The CDR3 is CASSFFTLMNTGELFF. Written as DNA, the CDR3 is TGTGCCAGCAGCTTCTTCACGCTAATGAACACCGGGGAGCTGTTTTTT. Drawing the rest from reference TRBV5-6 and TRBJ2-2, the complete variable domain is DAGVTQSPTHLIKTRGQQVTLRCSPKSGHDTVSWYQQALGQGPQFIFQYYEEEERQRGNFPDRFSGHQFPNYSSELNVNALLLGDSALYLCASSFFTLMNTGELFFGEGSRLTVL.

V and J are TRBV7-9 and TRBJ1-2; D gene unclear. Germline CDR1 SEHNR, CDR2 FQNEAQ (reference sequence). The CDR3 spans 13 residues. V lost 1 base and J lost 6, with 9 bases in between. As DNA, the CDR3 is TGTGCCAGCAGCTTAGTGGCAGGCGATGGCTACACCTTC. It is translated as CASSLVAGDGYTF.

The chain joins TRBV5-1 to TRBJ2-7; the D gene is possibly TRBD1 (5 bases). V lost 2 bases and J 6 bases, leaving 9 bases between the germline ends. The CDR3 extends over 12 amino acids. CDR1 is SGHRS and CDR2 is YFSETQ in the germline V gene. This CDR3 reads CASSFQGSEQYF. CDR3 DNA sequence: TGCGCCAGCAGCTTTCAGGGCTCCGAGCAGTACTTC.

The J gene is TRBJ1-1, the V gene TRBV4-1, with 7 bases fitting TRBD1. The V and J ends lost 6 bases and 4 bases, in that order; junction bases with no gene match: 8. Germline values: CDR1 MGHRA, CDR2 YSYEKL. The CDR3 covers 14 residues. CDR3 region: CASSYDRVATEAFF. In nucleotides, the CDR3 is TGCGCCAGCAGTTACGACAGGGTAGCCACTGAAGCTTTCTTT.

CDR3 DNA sequence: TGTGCCAGCAGCCCCAGGGGGTACACTGAAGCTTTCTTT. As protein: CASSPRGYTEAFF. The chain is built from TRBV13 and TRBJ1-1; TRBD1 agrees at 7 bases. This CDR3 contains 13 residues. Germline loops: CDR1 PRHDT, CDR2 FYEKMQ (reference sequence). Trimming cost V 5 bases and J 3 bases; bases outside gene matches: 3.

This chain joins TRBV4-1 and TRBJ1-5, with 9 bases that match TRBD1. Germline trimming cut 4 bases from V and 3 bases from J; bases unmatched to any gene: 10. The CDR3 loop spans 17 amino acids. CDR1 MGHRA and CDR2 YSYEKL come from the germline V gene. CDR3: CASSLQLGQGYNQPQHF. CDR3 DNA: TGCGCCAGCAGCCTCCAACTGGGACAGGGTTACAATCAGCCCCAGCATTTT.

The chain combines TRBV2 with TRBJ1-5; 11 bases line up with TRBD1. Trimming cost V 6 bases and J 2 bases; bases outside gene matches: 6. The CDR3 has 16 residues. Germline V gives CDR1 SNHLY, CDR2 FYNNEI. CDR3 DNA: TGTGCCAGCAGAGCGGACAGGGGGCCCGGCAATCAGCCCCAGCATTTT. This codes for CASRADRGPGNQPQHF.

The gene calls are TRBV4-2 and TRBJ2-1; 8 bases match TRBD2. Germline CDR1 and CDR2: LGHNA and YNFKEQ. The CDR3 sequence is 17 residues long. Trimming at V came to 3 bases and at J to 0 bases, leaving 7 bases not matched to a gene. The CDR3 reads CASSQWAGGSSYNEQFF. CDR3 DNA: TGTGCCAGCAGCCAGTGGGCGGGGGGTAGCTCCTACAATGAGCAGTTCTTC.

This chain connects TRBV5-6 to TRBJ2-3; 11 nucleotides agree with TRBD2. V was pared by 0 bases and J by 0 bases, with 6 bases of the junction left unmatched. The CDR3 contains 18 residues. The germline V gene has CDR1 SGHDT and CDR2 YYEEEE. CDR3 nucleotide sequence: TGTGCCAGCAGCTTGGGGTGGTCTAGCGGGGGGAGCACAGATACGCAGTATTTT. Translated: CASSLGWSSGGSTDTQYF.

The chain carries TRBV7-6 and TRBJ2-5; D unclear. The CDR3 is made up of 13 amino acids. Germline V gene data show CDR1 as SGHVS and CDR2 as FNYEAQ. The ends were cut back, 2 bases at V and 5 bases at J, with 9 bases in the middle. The CDR3 sequence is CASSLSPRETQYF. In nucleotides, the CDR3 is TGTGCCAGCAGCTTATCCCCCCGGGAGACCCAGTACTTC.

The rearrangement joins TRBV4-2 to TRBJ2-3; 8 bases match TRBD2. The CDR3 is made up of 16 amino acids. CDR1 is LGHNA and CDR2 is YNFKEQ in the germline V gene. The junction had 11 bases not matched to a gene; V was cut back by 3 bases and J by 6 bases. CDR3 protein: CASSHSEAGEADTQYF. The CDR3 DNA is TGTGCCAGCAGCCACTCCGAAGCGGGAGAAGCGGATACGCAGTATTTT.

The CDR3 nucleotides are TGCAGCGTTGTGTGGGACTCCTCCTACGAGCAGTACTTC. It encodes CSVVWDSSYEQYF. The V and J genes are TRBV29-1 and TRBJ2-7; TRBD2 is a possible D gene (6 bases). The ends were cut back, 4 bases at V and 0 bases at J, with 10 bases in the middle. Germline loops: CDR1 SQVTM, CDR2 ANQGSEA. This CDR3 comprises 13 residues.

The CDR3, as DNA: TGTGCCAGCAGTGAACGGGACTTGACTGAAGCTTTCTTT. As protein: CASSERDLTEAFF. The chain recombines TRBV6-1 with TRBJ1-1; TRBD1 is a possible D gene (5 bases). Looked up from germline, CDR1 is MNHNS and CDR2 is SASEGT. This CDR3 is 13 amino acids long. V was pared by 2 bases and J by 5 bases, with 9 bases between.

The rearrangement links TRBV2 to TRBJ1-2, with D tentatively TRBD1 (5 bases). Germline V gene sequence: CDR1 SNHLY, CDR2 FYNNEI. The CDR3 spans 12 residues. Trimming cost V 7 bases and J 12 bases, with 18 bases left between them. The DNA of the CDR3 is TGTGCCAGCACCCCCGCAGGGTCCTCGGACACCTTC. It yields the protein CASTPAGSSDTF. Based on the CDR3 plus reference TRBV2 and TRBJ1-2, the full variable domain is EPEVTQTPSHQVTQMGQEVILRCVPISNHLYFYWYRQILGQKVEFLVSFYNNEISEKSEIFDDQFSVERPDGSNFTLKIRSTKLEDSAMYFCASTPAGSSDTFGSGTRLTVV.

This clone was picked up one time. V usage is TRBV19 and J usage is TRBJ2-5, with 10 positions matching TRBD1. The CDR3 has 13 amino acids. The germline gives CDR1 LNHDA, CDR2 SQIVND (reference sequence). The CDR3 region is CATTGTGDGTQYF. CDR3 sequence (DNA): TGTGCAACGACCGGGACAGGGGATGGGACCCAGTACTTC.

The chain recombines TRBV7-8 with TRBJ2-5; 9 bases map to TRBD2. Germline V CDR1 and CDR2: SGHVS, FQNEAQ. The CDR3 length is 19 residues. With V trimmed by 2 bases and J by 5 bases, 18 bases remained unmatched. The chain's CDR3 is CASSLPKGAGGPVWETQYF. The CDR3 nucleotides are TGTGCCAGCAGCTTACCAAAGGGTGCGGGAGGGCCCGTCTGGGAGACCCAGTACTTC. Full variable domain (remainder filled in from reference TRBV7-8 and TRBJ2-5): GAGVSQSPRYKVAKRGQDVALRCDPISGHVSLFWYQQALGQGPEFLTYFQNEAQLDKSGLPSDRFFAERPEGSVSTLKIQRTQQEDSAVYLCASSLPKGAGGPVWETQYFGPGTRLLVL.

The J gene is TRBJ1-1, the V gene TRBV7-6, with D possibly TRBD1 on 6 matching bases. Germline lookup yields CDR1 SGHVS and CDR2 FNYEAQ. V was shortened by 6 bases and J by 5 bases, with 22 bases between the two germline ends. The CDR3 has 16 amino acids. The CDR3 region is CASSSLAGEKGTEAFF. CDR3 in DNA: TGTGCCAGCAGTTCACTGGCAGGGGAGAAGGGTACTGAAGCTTTCTTT. Drawing the rest from reference TRBV7-6 and TRBJ1-1, the complete variable domain is GAGVSQSPRYKVTKRGQDVALRCDPISGHVSLYWYRQALGQGPEFLTYFNYEAQQDKSGLPNDRFSAERPEGSISTLTIQRTEQRDSAMYRCASSSLAGEKGTEAFFGQGTRLTVV.

For the CDR3, the DNA is TGTGCCAGCTCACCCGACAGTCAGGGGACCCAGTACTTC. This sequence encodes CASSPDSQGTQYF. The chain uses TRBV18 and TRBJ2-5; D is possibly TRBD1 (5 bases). The CDR3 is 13 amino acids. V lost 3 bases and J 7 bases, leaving 12 bases between the germline ends. The V gene's germline CDR1 is KGHSH and CDR2 LQKENI.

The chain carries TRBV7-2 and TRBJ2-2; weak D call: TRBD2 (6 bases). The CDR3 totals 16 residues. Germline CDR1 reads SGHTA; CDR2 reads FQGNSA. V was shortened by 7 bases and J by 0 bases, with 15 bases between the two germline ends. DNA for the CDR3: TGTGCCAGCAAGGTGGAGGGTCAGCCGAACACCGGGGAGCTGTTTTTT. Its protein is CASKVEGQPNTGELFF.

The V gene is TRBV5-4, the J gene TRBJ2-3; 7 nucleotides line up with TRBD2. Losses at the gene ends were 1 base for V and 5 bases for J; bases not matched to a gene: 10. Germline-derived CDR1 and CDR2 are SGHNT and YYREEE (reference sequence). The CDR3 loop spans 16 amino acids. CDR3 sequence (DNA): TGTGCCAGCAGCTTGAGGGTAGCGGGCCATGGAGATACGCAGTATTTT. As protein: CASSLRVAGHGDTQYF.

The chain employs TRBV5-1 and TRBJ2-4, with a possible D match to TRBD1 (6 bases). Trimming cost V 0 bases and J 0 bases, with 13 bases left between them. This CDR3 contains 17 residues. Germline loops: CDR1 SGHRS, CDR2 YFSETQ. CDR3: CASSLVYRAQAKNIQYF. The CDR3 nucleotides are TGCGCCAGCAGCTTGGTGTACAGGGCCCAAGCCAAAAACATTCAGTACTTC. Based on the CDR3 plus reference TRBV5-1 and TRBJ2-4, the full variable domain is KAGVTQTPRYLIKTRGQQVTLSCSPISGHRSVSWYQQTPGQGLQFLFEYFSETQRNKGNFPGRFSGRQFSNSRSEMNVSTLELGDSALYLCASSLVYRAQAKNIQYFGAGTRLSVL.

The rearrangement links TRBV18 to TRBJ2-7; 10 positions match TRBD1. Looked up from germline, CDR1 is KGHSH and CDR2 is LQKENI. With 3 bases clipped from V and 6 bases from J, the junction kept 20 bases outside the gene matches. The CDR3 extends over 19 amino acids. In DNA form, the CDR3 reads TGTGCCAGCTCACCGGCATTGTCGGGACAGGGGTTTTCTCTAGGCGAGCAGTACTTC. Its translation is CASSPALSGQGFSLGEQYF. Full variable domain (missing parts from reference TRBV18 and TRBJ2-7): NAGVMQNPRHLVRRRGQEARLRCSPMKGHSHVYWYRQLPEEGLKFMVYLQKENIIDESGMPKERFSAEFPKEGPSILRIQQVVRGDSAAYFCASSPALSGQGFSLGEQYFGPGTRLTVT.

CDR3 in DNA: TGTGCCAGCAGCTCCGGCCGGCGACTAGAAGGAACAGATACGCAGTATTTT. Protein: CASSSGRRLEGTDTQYF. This chain connects TRBV11-2 to TRBJ2-3, with D possibly being TRBD2 (6 bases). This CDR3 is 17 amino acids long. Germline V gene sequence: CDR1 SGHAT, CDR2 FQNNGV. The V gene lost 4 bases and the J gene lost 3 bases, with 20 bases spanning the gap.

The gene calls are TRBV29-1 and TRBJ2-1, with 11 bases lining up with TRBD1. Germline V gives CDR1 SQVTM, CDR2 ANQGSEA. The V gene end was trimmed by 1 base and the J gene end by 6 bases; junction bases not matched to a gene: 5. The CDR3 runs 15 residues. The CDR3 coding sequence is TGCAGCGTTGAAGTTCCGGGACAGGGGGTCAATGAGCAGTTCTTC. The encoded protein is CSVEVPGQGVNEQFF.

This sequence joins TRBV4-1 and TRBJ2-7; 8 positions match TRBD1. CDR1 is MGHRA, CDR2 YSYEKL, per germline. With 1 base clipped from V and 7 bases from J, the junction kept 9 bases outside the gene matches. The CDR3 is made up of 15 amino acids. CDR3 loop: CASSQVTGGLMEQYF. In nucleotides, the CDR3 is TGCGCCAGCAGCCAAGTAACAGGGGGACTGATGGAGCAGTACTTC.

This chain joins TRBV7-9 and TRBJ2-5, with TRBD1 matching 11 bases. The J call may be incorrect, as the DNA end agrees better with TRBJ2-7. Germline V gene sequence: CDR1 SEHNR, CDR2 FQNEAQ (reference sequence). This CDR3 has 15 residues. CDR3 DNA: TGTGCCAGCAGCCCCCCGGGACAGGGGGTCTACGAGCAGTACTTC. As protein: CASSPPGQGVYEQYF.

The chain joins TRBV11-3 to TRBJ2-5, with TRBD2 matching 11 bases. The end of the DNA is better explained by TRBJ2-7, so the J call may be wrong. Germline values: CDR1 SGHNT, CDR2 YENEEA. The CDR3 covers 15 residues. CDR3: CASSLIAGGRNEQYF. CDR3 nucleotides: TGTGCCAGCAGCTTAATAGCGGGAGGGCGGAACGAGCAGTACTTC.